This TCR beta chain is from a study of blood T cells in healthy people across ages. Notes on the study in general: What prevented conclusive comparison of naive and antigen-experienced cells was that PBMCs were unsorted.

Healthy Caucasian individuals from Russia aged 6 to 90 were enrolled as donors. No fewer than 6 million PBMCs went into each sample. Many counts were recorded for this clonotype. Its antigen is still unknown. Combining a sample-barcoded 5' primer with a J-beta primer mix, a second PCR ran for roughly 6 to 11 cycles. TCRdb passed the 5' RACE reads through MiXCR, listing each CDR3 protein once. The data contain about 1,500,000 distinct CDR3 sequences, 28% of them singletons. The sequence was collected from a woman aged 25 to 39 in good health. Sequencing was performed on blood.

The CDR3 sequence: CSGDRVDGGYTF. CDR3 bases: TGCAGCGGGGACAGGGTTGACGGTGGCTACACCTTC. The V and J genes are TRBV29-1 and TRBJ1-2, with TRBD1 identical over 9 bases. The V and J ends lost 7 bases and 7 bases, in that order; junction bases with no gene match: 7. The germline V gene encodes CDR1 SQVTM and CDR2 ANQGSEA. The CDR3 runs 12 residues.